This paragraph reports one T cell receptor (beta chain). This clonotype was picked up many times. Which antigen it targets is not known. Base qualities are missing; no much larger clone stands one base away. The sample's time point label, decoded: sample taken at primary tumor resection. Donors were 65 to 85 patients with early-stage, untreated non-small cell lung cancer from the lung TRACERx cohort. For TCR sequencing, whole RNA was extracted from tumor and nontumor lung tissue, or from cryopreserved PBMC samples, and no cell sorting was done. A patient was chosen for TCR sequencing only when enough RNA was available from at least two tumor regions. Reading from cysteine to phenylalanine, the CDR3 counts 15 amino acids. Here the CDR3 DNA is all that survives: 45 bases in frame from base 1. The V end gives up 0 bases and the J end 7 bases, leaving 3 bases in the junction not matched to a gene. Via the germline V gene, CDR1 is ENHRY and CDR2 SYGVKD.

The data derive from a study of spatial heterogeneity in lung cancer (dated by TCRdb to the late 2010s). Regarding the complete study: Beta-chain transcripts were consistently detected in greater numbers than alpha-chain transcripts, which likely reflected higher beta-chain transcript abundance. In the raw uncorrected reads, each unique combination of TCR and UMI appeared more than ten times on average. TCR alpha and beta repertoires were quantitatively compared across multiple tumor regions, matched nontumor lung and blood in non-small cell lung cancer. The study linked features of the TCR repertoire to counts of nonsynonymous mutations, which were determined by whole-exome sequencing of tumor tissue. At surgery, both alpha and beta chains were TCR-sequenced in roughly 230 tumor regions, over 61 matched nontumor lung samples and just over 55 PBMC samples.

Overall study results and their limits: Ubiquitous expanded tumor TCRs were found in blood more often at tumor resection than at routine follow-up. Confirming at a functional level the hypothesis that regional TCRs recognize regional mutations was considered to require additional single-cell paired TCR alpha and beta sequencing.

The method was 5' RACE. Data came from a NextSeq 500. The TCR library protocol attached a unique molecular identifier to each TCR cDNA molecule to allow correction of PCR and sequencing errors. The authors' analysis ran thus. TCR identification, UMI-based error correction and CDR3 extraction were all carried out with Decombinator tools. TCRs above a frequency of 2 per 1,000, corresponding to the top 1% of the tumor frequency distribution, were defined as expanded. Renyi diversity was computed with the R vegan package after each repertoire had been subsampled 100 times to 5,000 TCRs. CDR3 similarity networks were built from amino acid triplet string-kernel similarity, with CDR3s being connected when pairwise similarity was above 0.82. The raw public data were reprocessed by TCRdb itself: fastp quality trimming at Q25, MiXCR clonotype calling, in-frame beta chains only. Each entry merges the rows of one CDR3 protein and shows their most common DNA and genes. TCRdb assigned the V and J calls; the authors' analysis was not used. Present in this sample are over 50,000 distinct CDR3 sequences, about 5.9% of which were seen just once. The leading ten clones occupy approximately 14% of the sample.

This chain is built from TRBV10-3 and TRBJ2-1, and 10 bases in between align with TRBD2. The source was PBMCs, collected at surgery. This clonotype originated in a female donor with early-stage non-small cell lung cancer. The CDR3 amino acid sequence is: CAISESSGRMNEQFF. The DNA sequence follows: TGTGCCATCAGTGAGTCTAGCGGGAGGATGAATGAGCAGTTCTTC.